Below, 21 T cell receptor beta chains from the same sample are listed, as sequenced in a study of blood T cell repertoires in COVID-19. Only in-frame clones appear in the TCRdb table, and some are missing; sequencing was by immunoSEQ multiplex PCR. The table has about 230,000 clones, 85% seen once; the top ten hold 0.98%. Sample: peripheral blood. The source is a man aged 35 to 55 with acute or convalescent COVID-19.

The chain joins TRBV7-2 to TRBJ2-7, with 9 nucleotides matching TRBD1. The CDR3 extends over 15 amino acids. Germline V CDR1 and CDR2: SGHTA, FQGNSA. The ends lost 4 bases at V and 3 bases at J; junction bases unmatched: 7. This chain's CDR3 is CASSWDGTGYYEQYF. DNA of the CDR3: TGTGCCAGCAGCTGGGATGGGACAGGGTACTACGAGCAGTACTTC.

The gene calls are TRBV5-4 and TRBJ2-3; possible D gene TRBD1, 6 bases. The germline V gene encodes CDR1 SGHNT and CDR2 YYREEE (reference sequence). V lost 5 bases and J 2 bases, leaving 12 bases between the germline ends. The CDR3 spans 14 residues. In DNA, the CDR3 is TGTGCCAGCAGTTCGGACAGCACCACAGATACGCAGTATTTT. It specifies CASSSDSTTDTQYF.

The chain is built from TRBV4-2 and TRBJ2-4, with a weak D call TRBD1 (5 bases). CDR3 length: 13 residues. The germline V gene has CDR1 LGHNA and CDR2 YNFKEQ. With 4 bases removed from V and 6 bases from J, the gap between germline ends came to 10 bases. CDR3: CASSRPGLNIQYF. DNA of the CDR3: TGTGCCAGCAGCCGACCAGGGTTAAACATTCAGTACTTC.

This clone was counted a single time. CDR3 nucleotide sequence: TGTGCCAGCAGCTTCGACAGGTTGTATGGCTACACCTTC. It codes for CASSFDRLYGYTF. The chain couples TRBV5-8 to TRBJ1-2; a possible D gene is TRBD1 (6 bases). The CDR3 length is 13 residues. V was cut by 2 bases and J by 5 bases, with 10 bases left in between. CDR1 SGHTS and CDR2 YDEGEE come from the germline V gene. The entire variable domain, with the rest obtained from reference TRBV5-8 and TRBJ1-2, is as follows: EAGVTQSPTHLIKTRGQQATLRCSPISGHTSVYWYQQALGLGLQFLLWYDEGEERNRGNFPPRFSGRQFPNYSSELNVNALELEDSALYLCASSFDRLYGYTFGSGTRLTVV.

This chain joins TRBV15 and TRBJ2-1; TRBD2 matches 12 bases. Trimming at V came to 1 base and at J to 5 bases, leaving 6 bases not matched to a gene. Germline loops: CDR1 LNHNV, CDR2 YYDKDF (reference sequence). CDR3 length: 17 residues. CDR3: CATSRGRLAGANNEQFF. The CDR3 DNA is TGTGCCACCAGCAGAGGTAGACTAGCGGGGGCCAACAATGAGCAGTTCTTC.

This rearrangement joins TRBV2 to TRBJ2-7, with a weak D call TRBD2 (5 bases). The CDR3 is 14 residues long. V was pared by 6 bases and J by 1 base, with 13 bases between. The V gene's germline CDR1 is SNHLY and CDR2 FYNNEI. The CDR3 sequence is CASSQDYGSYEQYF. CDR3 nucleotides: TGTGCCAGCAGCCAAGACTACGGATCCTACGAGCAGTACTTC.

The chain links TRBV19 to TRBJ1-5, with unresolved D. V was shortened by 8 bases and J by 15 bases, with 11 bases between the two germline ends. CDR1 is LNHDA, CDR2 SQIVND, per germline (reference sequence). The CDR3 totals 9 residues. The CDR3 bases are TGTGCCAGTGGGCCCCCTCTGCATTTT. It specifies CASGPPLHF. Full variable domain (rest looked up from reference TRBV19 and TRBJ1-5): DGGITQSPKYLFRKEGQNVTLSCEQNLNHDAMYWYRQDPGQGLRLIYYSQIVNDFQKGDIAEGYSVSREKKESFPLTVTSAQKNPTAFYLCASGPPLHFGDGTRLSIL.

The chain recombines TRBV3-1 (or the pseudogene TRBV3-2) with TRBJ1-4, with D perhaps matching TRBD1 (6 bases). Germline V gene sequence: CDR1 LGHDT, CDR2 YNNKEL (reference sequence). The CDR3 extends over 14 amino acids. The V and J ends lost 4 bases and 4 bases respectively, with 10 bases between them. CDR3 in DNA: TGTGCCAGCAGCCGTAGACAGGTTAATGAAAAACTGTTTTTT. This encodes CASSRRQVNEKLFF.

The chain uses TRBV28 and TRBJ1-2; weak D call: TRBD1 (6 bases). Germline CDR1 and CDR2: MDHEN and SYDVKM. This CDR3 is 12 amino acids long. V gave up 6 bases and J gave up 8 bases, with 13 bases separating them. CDR3: CASSRTGIGYTF. The CDR3 DNA sequence: TGTGCCAGCAGCCGTACAGGGATCGGCTACACCTTC.

The chain uses TRBV6-1 and TRBJ2-2; a possible D gene is TRBD1 (5 bases). Deletions cut 1 base from V and 2 bases from J, with 17 bases between. Germline loops: CDR1 MNHNS, CDR2 SASEGT. The CDR3 runs to 18 residues. CDR3 in amino acids: CASSEGFGHPSNTGELFF. The DNA for the CDR3 is TGTGCCAGCAGTGAAGGATTCGGACACCCTTCCAACACCGGGGAGCTGTTTTTT.

The chain carries TRBV5-4 and TRBJ2-3; TRBD2 matches at 8 bases. The ends lost 0 bases at V and 3 bases at J; junction bases unmatched: 3. CDR1 is SGHNT and CDR2 is YYREEE in the germline V gene (reference sequence). This CDR3 spans 15 amino acids. The CDR3 DNA sequence: TGTGCCAGCAGCTTGGGACTAGCGCTGACAGATACGCAGTATTTT. Encoded protein: CASSLGLALTDTQYF.

The rearrangement uses TRBV5-1 and TRBJ2-1; D may match TRBD1 or TRBD2 (5 bases each). Trimming took off 4 bases at V and 10 bases at J, with 15 bases between the two ends. Germline CDR1 reads SGHRS; CDR2 reads YFSETQ. This CDR3 has 13 amino acids. CDR3 loop: CASSMDTRGEQFF. In nucleotides, the CDR3 is TGCGCCAGCAGCATGGACACTCGCGGGGAGCAGTTCTTC.

The chain combines TRBV19 with TRBJ2-7; possible D gene TRBD1, 6 bases. The CDR3 loop spans 18 amino acids. CDR1 LNHDA and CDR2 SQIVND come from the germline V gene (reference sequence). Between the trimmed V and J ends, which lost 5 bases and 1 base, there was a span of 24 bases. DNA for the CDR3: TGTGCCAGTAGTCCTTTAGGTAGGGGACAAAGAGGGTCCTACGAGCAGTACTTC. Translation gives CASSPLGRGQRGSYEQYF.

V and J are TRBV5-6 and TRBJ1-5; 8 nucleotides line up with TRBD1. The V gene end was trimmed by 4 bases and the J gene end by 0 bases; junction bases not matched to a gene: 6. Per germline, CDR1 SGHDT and CDR2 YYEEEE. CDR3 size: 16 residues. The DNA of the CDR3 is TGTGCCAGCAGCCCTAGACAGGGGCCTAGCAATCAGCCCCAGCATTTT. As protein: CASSPRQGPSNQPQHF.

The chain joins TRBV30 to TRBJ2-7, with D possibly TRBD2 on 5 matching bases. Trimming cost V 1 base and J 3 bases, with 16 bases left between them. Germline CDR1 and CDR2: GTSNPN and SVGIG (reference sequence). The CDR3 is made up of 15 amino acids. This CDR3 is CAWSAPGPGGYEQYF. The CDR3 DNA reads TGTGCCTGGAGTGCCCCAGGTCCCGGAGGCTACGAGCAGTACTTC.

The rearrangement uses TRBV3-1 (or the pseudogene TRBV3-2) and TRBJ2-3, with 10 bases aligning to TRBD2. Per germline, CDR1 LGHDT and CDR2 YNNKEL (reference sequence). The CDR3 totals 16 residues. Germline trimming cut 3 bases from V and 5 bases from J; bases unmatched to any gene: 8. The CDR3 coding sequence is TGTGCCAGCAGCCAGCGCGGGACTAGCGTGGGAGATACGCAGTATTTT. Its protein product is CASSQRGTSVGDTQYF.

The CDR3 DNA reads TGTGCCAGCAGCCCCCAGACAGGGTTCTATGGCTACACCTTC. Protein product: CASSPQTGFYGYTF. This chain uses TRBV7-9 with TRBJ1-2; 7 nucleotides match TRBD1. The V gene's germline CDR1 is SEHNR and CDR2 FQNEAQ (reference sequence). The CDR3 has 14 amino acids. J gave up 4 bases and V 5 bases, and 7 bases lay outside the gene matches.

The rearrangement uses TRBV18 and TRBJ1-5; D unresolved. The CDR3 contains 13 residues. V was trimmed by 3 bases and J by 4 bases, leaving 7 bases between them. Germline assignment: CDR1 KGHSH and CDR2 LQKENI. CDR3 region: CASSPSGNQPQHF. The CDR3 DNA is TGTGCCAGCTCACCGTCGGGAAATCAGCCCCAGCATTTT.

This clone has only one observation. The V and J genes are TRBV7-3 and TRBJ2-3, with D maybe TRBD2 (5 bases). CDR1 and CDR2 from the germline V gene are SGHTA and FQGTGA. V gave up 0 bases and J gave up 4 bases, with 11 bases separating them. The CDR3 totals 15 residues. The CDR3 reads CASSLTSASADTQYF. CDR3 DNA sequence: TGTGCCAGCAGCTTAACTAGCGCGTCGGCAGATACGCAGTATTTT.

The V gene is TRBV6-5, the J gene TRBJ2-1; TRBD1 agrees at 9 bases. Germline CDR1 MNHEY, CDR2 SVGAGI. This CDR3 region has 14 residues. J gave up 7 bases and V 10 bases, and 11 bases lay outside the gene matches. CDR3 sequence reads: CATNRGTGKNEQFF. The CDR3 DNA sequence: TGTGCCACCAACAGGGGGACAGGGAAAAATGAGCAGTTCTTC.

The gene calls are TRBV2 and TRBJ2-7; D possibly corresponds to TRBD2 (5 bases). The CDR3 loop spans 13 amino acids. The germline V and J ends were trimmed by 11 bases and 2 bases, with 16 bases remaining between them. Per the germline V gene, CDR1 is SNHLY and CDR2 is FYNNEI. This chain's CDR3 is CAGTWTGTYEQYF. In DNA form, the CDR3 reads TGTGCCGGAACATGGACGGGAACCTACGAGCAGTACTTC.